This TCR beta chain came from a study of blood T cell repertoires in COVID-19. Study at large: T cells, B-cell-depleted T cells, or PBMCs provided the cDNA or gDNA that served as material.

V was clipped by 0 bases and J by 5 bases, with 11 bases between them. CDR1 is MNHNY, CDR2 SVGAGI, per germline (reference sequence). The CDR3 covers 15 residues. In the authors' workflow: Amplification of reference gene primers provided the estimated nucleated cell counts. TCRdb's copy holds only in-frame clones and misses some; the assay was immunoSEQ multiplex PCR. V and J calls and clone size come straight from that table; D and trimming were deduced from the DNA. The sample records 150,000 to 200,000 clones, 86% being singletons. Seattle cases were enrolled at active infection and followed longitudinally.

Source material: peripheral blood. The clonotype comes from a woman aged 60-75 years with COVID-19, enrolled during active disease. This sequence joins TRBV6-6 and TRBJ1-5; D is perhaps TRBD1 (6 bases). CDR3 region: CASSYSGTYYQPQHF. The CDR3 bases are TGTGCCAGCAGTTACTCGGGGACATACTATCAGCCCCAGCATTTT.